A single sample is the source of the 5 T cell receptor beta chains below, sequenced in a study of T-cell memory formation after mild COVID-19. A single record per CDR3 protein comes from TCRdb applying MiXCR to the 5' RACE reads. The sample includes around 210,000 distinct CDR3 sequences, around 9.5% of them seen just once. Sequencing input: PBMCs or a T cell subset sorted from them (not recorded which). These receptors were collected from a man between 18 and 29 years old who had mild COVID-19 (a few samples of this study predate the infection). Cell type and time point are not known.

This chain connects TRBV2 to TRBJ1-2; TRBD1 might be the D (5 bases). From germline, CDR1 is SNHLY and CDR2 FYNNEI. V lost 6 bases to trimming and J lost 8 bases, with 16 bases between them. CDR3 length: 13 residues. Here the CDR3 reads CASRSDRWGGYTF. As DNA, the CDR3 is TGTGCCAGCAGGTCCGACAGATGGGGAGGCTACACCTTC.

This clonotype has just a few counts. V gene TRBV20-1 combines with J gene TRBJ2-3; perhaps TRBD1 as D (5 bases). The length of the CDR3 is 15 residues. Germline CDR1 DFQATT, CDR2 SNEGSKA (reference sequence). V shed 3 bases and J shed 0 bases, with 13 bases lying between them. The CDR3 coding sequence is TGCAGTGCTAGCCTCACCCAGGGAAGCACAGATACGCAGTATTTT. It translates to CSASLTQGSTDTQYF.

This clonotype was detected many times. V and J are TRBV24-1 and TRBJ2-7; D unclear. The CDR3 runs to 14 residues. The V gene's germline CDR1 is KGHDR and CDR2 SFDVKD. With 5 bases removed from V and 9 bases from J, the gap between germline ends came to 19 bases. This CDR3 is CATSGPLHARWQYF. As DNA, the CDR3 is TGTGCCACCAGTGGACCACTCCATGCTCGATGGCAGTACTTC.

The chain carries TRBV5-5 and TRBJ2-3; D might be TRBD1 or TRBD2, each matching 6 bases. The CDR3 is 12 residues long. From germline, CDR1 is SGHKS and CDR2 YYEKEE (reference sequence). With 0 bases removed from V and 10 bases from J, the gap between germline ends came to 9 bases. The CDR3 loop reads CASSLDGGAQYF. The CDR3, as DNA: TGTGCCAGCAGCTTGGACGGGGGCGCGCAGTATTTT.

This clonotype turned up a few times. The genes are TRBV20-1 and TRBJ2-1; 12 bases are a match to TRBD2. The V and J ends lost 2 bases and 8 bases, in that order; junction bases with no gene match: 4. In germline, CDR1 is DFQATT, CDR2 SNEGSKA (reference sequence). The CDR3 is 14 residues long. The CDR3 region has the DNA TGCAGTGCTAGATTCGGACTAGCGGGGCATGAGCAGTTCTTC. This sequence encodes CSARFGLAGHEQFF.